The source of this TCR beta chain is a study of graft-versus-host responses after intestinal transplantation. As for the study in general: Multivisceral, liver-intestinal, or isolated intestinal transplants were performed in recipients. Among the recipients, all got anti-thymocyte globulin induction and then tacrolimus and steroids for two to four years. Study-wide results and caveats: Association was observed between peak circulating GvH clone levels and early post-transplant HvG declines. Recipient marrow showed GvH clones, some seen first in ileum or blood.

For this clone: Its specificity is unknown.

Germline CDR1 reads LGHNA; CDR2 reads YSLEER. The CDR3 consists of 15 residues. V was clipped by 1 base and J by 1 base, with 11 bases between them. Sequenced by immunoSEQ multiplex PCR; TCRdb stores in-frame clones only, minus some. Counted here are tens of thousands of clones, 85% to 95% occurring once; the ten biggest clones make up less than 0.6%. The V call is TRBV4-3, the J call TRBJ2-7; perhaps TRBD2 as D (5 bases). The sequencing used unstimulated CD8+ T cells sorted from spleen or lymph node cells, collected before intestinal transplant. This receptor was identified in a human donor who received an intestinal transplant. The CDR3 region is CASSQVTGESYEQYF. The CDR3 nucleotides are TGCGCCAGCAGCCAAGTCACTGGGGAGTCCTACGAGCAGTACTTC.